This T cell receptor beta chain was recovered during a study of blood T cell repertoires in COVID-19. Study-level background: The study drew acute and convalescent COVID-19 samples from the United States, Italy and Spain. In each case, the material was cDNA or gDNA derived from T cells, B-cell-depleted T cells, or PBMCs.

The assay was immunoSEQ multiplex PCR, and TCRdb's table has in-frame clones only and misses some. This sample yields approximately 330,000 clones, of which under 90% are seen a single time; over 9% belongs to the top ten. The CDR3 has 18 amino acids. V trimming: 1 base; J trimming: 5 bases; junction bases outside the gene matches: 16. Germline-derived CDR1 and CDR2 are SGDLS and YYNGEE. The sequenced material came from PBMCs or T cells enriched from blood (not recorded which). This rearrangement joins TRBV9 to TRBJ2-7; 9 bases fit TRBD1. This receptor was taken from a woman aged 25 to 39 who had recovered from COVID-19. CDR3 in amino acids: CASSVIEGLGQGGNEQYF. The CDR3 DNA reads as TGTGCCAGCAGCGTAATCGAGGGGTTGGGACAGGGAGGCAACGAGCAGTACTTC.